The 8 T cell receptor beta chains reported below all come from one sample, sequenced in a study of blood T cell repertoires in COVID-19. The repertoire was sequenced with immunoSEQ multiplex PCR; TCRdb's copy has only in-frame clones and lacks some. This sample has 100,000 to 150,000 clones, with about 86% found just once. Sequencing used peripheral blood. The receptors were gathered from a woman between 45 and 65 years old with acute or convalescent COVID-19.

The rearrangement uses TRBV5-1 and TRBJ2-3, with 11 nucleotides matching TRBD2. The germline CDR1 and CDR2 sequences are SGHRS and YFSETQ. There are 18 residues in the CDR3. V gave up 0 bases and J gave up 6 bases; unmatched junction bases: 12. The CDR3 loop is CASSLGLAGGLLEDTQYF. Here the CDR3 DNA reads TGCGCCAGCAGCTTGGGGCTAGCGGGGGGCCTTTTGGAGGATACGCAGTATTTT.

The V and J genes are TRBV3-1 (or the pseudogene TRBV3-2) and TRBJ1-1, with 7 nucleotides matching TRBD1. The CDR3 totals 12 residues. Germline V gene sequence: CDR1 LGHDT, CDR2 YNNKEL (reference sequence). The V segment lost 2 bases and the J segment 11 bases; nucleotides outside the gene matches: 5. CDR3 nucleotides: TGTGCCAGCAGCCAACCTAGGGGGCCGGCTTTCTTT. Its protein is CASSQPRGPAFF.

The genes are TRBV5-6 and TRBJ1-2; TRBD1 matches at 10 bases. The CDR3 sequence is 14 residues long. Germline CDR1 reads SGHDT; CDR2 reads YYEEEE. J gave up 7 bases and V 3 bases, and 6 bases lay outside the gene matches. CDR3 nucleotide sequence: TGTGCCAGCAGCTGGAGTGACAGGGGGCTTGGCTACACCTTC. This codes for CASSWSDRGLGYTF.

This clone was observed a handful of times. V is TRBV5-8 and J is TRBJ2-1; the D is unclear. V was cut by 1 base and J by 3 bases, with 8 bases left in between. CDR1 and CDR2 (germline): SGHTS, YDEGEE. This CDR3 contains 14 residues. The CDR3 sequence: CASSLISGYNEQFF. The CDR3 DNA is TGTGCCAGCAGCTTGATTTCGGGCTACAATGAGCAGTTCTTC.

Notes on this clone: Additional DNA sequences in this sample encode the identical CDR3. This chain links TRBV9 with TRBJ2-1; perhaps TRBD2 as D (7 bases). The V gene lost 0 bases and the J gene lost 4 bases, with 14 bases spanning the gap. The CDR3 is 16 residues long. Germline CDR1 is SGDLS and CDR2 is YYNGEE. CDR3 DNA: TGTGCCAGCAGCGTAGCGGCGGGGGCAGCATACAATGAGCAGTTCTTC. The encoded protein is CASSVAAGAAYNEQFF.

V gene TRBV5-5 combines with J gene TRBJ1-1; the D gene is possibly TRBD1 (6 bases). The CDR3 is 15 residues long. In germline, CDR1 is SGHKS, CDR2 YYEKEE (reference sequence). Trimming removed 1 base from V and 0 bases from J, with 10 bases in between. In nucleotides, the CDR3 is TGTGCCAGCAGCTTGTGGGACACCTTGAACACTGAAGCTTTCTTT. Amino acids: CASSLWDTLNTEAFF.

This chain's CDR3 is CSVDQGAGNTEAFF. The DNA for the CDR3 is TGCAGCGTTGACCAGGGGGCCGGAAACACTGAAGCTTTCTTT. This sequence joins TRBV29-1 and TRBJ1-1, with 8 positions matching TRBD1. The CDR3 has 14 amino acids. The germline gives CDR1 SQVTM, CDR2 ANQGSEA. V lost 3 bases to trimming and J lost 2 bases; unmatched junction nucleotides: 5.

The CDR3 is CASQIYSNQPQHF. CDR3 DNA sequence: TGTGCCAGTCAGATTTATAGCAATCAGCCCCAGCATTTT. The chain joins TRBV2 to TRBJ1-5; no definite D call. The germline gives CDR1 SNHLY, CDR2 FYNNEI. V was cut by 9 bases and J by 0 bases, with 9 bases left in between. The length of the CDR3 is 13 residues.